These 21 T cell receptor beta chains originate from one sample sequenced in a study of T-cell reconstitution after alpha-beta-depleted transplantation in children. The TCRbeta library was prepared with unique molecular identifiers. In TCRdb, the PCR reads were re-called with MiXCR into one record per CDR3 protein. The sample lists some 43,000 distinct CDR3 sequences; around 8.8% were seen once. The sample in question was PBMCs, mostly from graft donor cells, obtained 60 days after TCRalphabeta/CD19-depleted stem cell transplant. These receptors all come from a male patient under 10 years old who had a stem cell transplant for chronic granulomatous disease, so the T cells may come from the graft donor.

This clonotype was counted at least ten times. The J gene is TRBJ2-7, the V gene TRBV5-1, with 8 bases identical to TRBD2. The CDR3 is 16 amino acids. Trimming cost V 0 bases and J 4 bases; bases outside gene matches: 9. Looked up from germline, CDR1 is SGHRS and CDR2 is YFSETQ. Written as DNA, the CDR3 is TGCGCCAGCAGCTTGGGCGGTAGCGGGACCTTATACGAGCAGTACTTC. Encoded protein: CASSLGGSGTLYEQYF.

The sample holds many counts of this clonotype. CDR3 DNA sequence: TGTGCCAGCAGCCAAGGGGGGCTAGAGTTCTTC. This sequence encodes CASSQGGLEFF. This chain uses TRBV3-1 with TRBJ2-1, with a possible D match to TRBD1 (6 bases). The germline V and J ends were trimmed by 1 base and 14 bases, with 9 bases remaining between them. This CDR3 is 11 amino acids long. The germline V gene has CDR1 LGHDT and CDR2 YNNKEL (reference sequence).

This clonotype was seen repeatedly, ten times or more. CDR3 sequence reads: CASSVRWADTQYF. The CDR3 nucleotides read TGTGCCAGCAGTGTACGCTGGGCAGATACGCAGTATTTT. The genes are TRBV6-1 and TRBJ2-3; D is ambiguous. V was trimmed by 4 bases and J by 4 bases, leaving 9 bases between them. Germline CDR1 reads MNHNS; CDR2 reads SASEGT. This CDR3 has 13 residues.

By share of the sample, this clonotype is medium-sized. This chain links TRBV7-9 with TRBJ2-7; D call uncertain. Germline lookup yields CDR1 SEHNR and CDR2 FQNEAQ (reference sequence). V was cut by 5 bases and J by 0 bases, with 17 bases left in between. The CDR3 sequence is 16 residues long. The CDR3, as DNA: TGTGCCAGCAGCCTCACGCCGGGCACCCTCTCCTACGAGCAGTACTTC. This codes for CASSLTPGTLSYEQYF.

This clonotype was picked up many times. The chain joins TRBV28 to TRBJ1-1; D is unresolved. The germline V and J ends were trimmed by 7 bases and 7 bases, with 16 bases remaining between them. Germline loops: CDR1 MDHEN, CDR2 SYDVKM. The CDR3 has 13 residues. The CDR3 sequence is CASKNTVDIEAFF. CDR3 DNA: TGTGCCAGCAAAAATACAGTAGATATTGAAGCTTTCTTT.

A remark on this clonotype: This may be a read error, as it is one base from a much larger clone. The chain is built from TRBV21-1 and TRBJ1-1; no check of the table's D call, TRBD1, against the DNA was made. TRBV21-1 is classified as a pseudogene. This CDR3 has 16 amino acids. As DNA, the CDR3 is TGTGCCAGCAGCATTGGGACAGGGAAACCGAACACTGAAGCTTTCTTT. Translating gives CASSIGTGKPNTEAFF.

This clonotype has at least ten counts. The chain uses TRBV20-1 and TRBJ2-1, with 8 bases lining up with TRBD2. Germline CDR1 DFQATT, CDR2 SNEGSKA (reference sequence). Germline trimming cut 1 base from V and 3 bases from J; bases unmatched to any gene: 2. This CDR3 comprises 14 residues. CDR3 amino acids: CSARGSGNYNEQFF. The CDR3 DNA is TGCAGTGCTAGAGGTAGCGGGAACTACAATGAGCAGTTCTTC.

Many counts were recorded for this clonotype. V and J are TRBV6-2 or TRBV6-3 and TRBJ2-1; D unclear. This CDR3 spans 12 amino acids. With 1 base removed from V and 8 bases from J, the gap between germline ends came to 6 bases. CDR1 is MNHEY, CDR2 SVGEGT, per germline. CDR3 nucleotide sequence: TGTGCCAGCAGTTACTTGACCGATGAGCAGTTCTTC. Protein: CASSYLTDEQFF.

In this sample, this clonotype turned up a few times. The genes are TRBV4-3 and TRBJ1-2, with a tentative D call TRBD1 (5 bases). The ends were cut back, 4 bases at V and 4 bases at J, with 16 bases in the middle. Germline V CDR1 and CDR2: LGHNA, YSLEER. The CDR3 extends over 15 amino acids. The CDR3 protein is CASSLLTEPLYGYTF. The CDR3 DNA is TGCGCCAGCAGCCTATTGACAGAGCCTCTCTATGGCTACACCTTC.

The chain is built from TRBV19 and TRBJ2-1, with 7 bases identical to TRBD2. CDR1 and CDR2 (germline): LNHDA, SQIVND (reference sequence). J gave up 2 bases and V 3 bases, and 7 bases lay outside the gene matches. The CDR3 loop spans 16 amino acids. CDR3 amino acids: CASSIGSGIAYNEQFF. CDR3 coding DNA: TGTGCCAGTAGTATCGGCAGCGGGATAGCCTACAATGAGCAGTTCTTC.

By sample share, this clonotype is medium-sized (0.01 to 0.1%). The chain has TRBV25-1 and TRBJ2-6, with D possibly TRBD1 on 6 matching bases. Germline CDR1 and CDR2: MGHDK and SYGVNS. The CDR3 is made up of 20 amino acids. The V end lost 1 base, the J end lost 2 bases, and 21 bases lay between the germline ends. This CDR3 reads CASSESFSTGKYTGANVLTF. Written as DNA, the CDR3 is TGTGCCAGCAGTGAATCTTTTTCTACAGGGAAGTACACTGGGGCCAACGTCCTGACTTTC. Supplemented by reference TRBV25-1 and TRBJ2-6, the full variable domain reads EADIYQTPRYLVIGTGKKITLECSQTMGHDKMYWYQQDPGMELHLIHYSYGVNSTEKGDLSSESTVSRIRTEHFPLTLESARPSHTSQYLCASSESFSTGKYTGANVLTFGAGSRLTVL.

There are many counts of this clonotype. This sequence joins TRBV3-1 and TRBJ2-7; D gene ambiguous. CDR3 length: 13 residues. V was trimmed by 3 bases and J by 4 bases, leaving 10 bases between them. The germline gives CDR1 LGHDT, CDR2 YNNKEL (reference sequence). CDR3 nucleotides: TGTGCCAGCAGCCACGGCCTCCGGTACGAGCAGTACTTC. Its translation is CASSHGLRYEQYF.

This clonotype came up a few times. The chain employs TRBV30 and TRBJ1-4; tentatively, D is TRBD1 (5 bases). This CDR3 contains 13 residues. Trimming removed 5 bases at V and 5 bases at J, with 12 bases between. CDR1 and CDR2 from the germline V gene are GTSNPN and SVGIG (reference sequence). CDR3 DNA: TGTGCCTGGCAGGGAGGATGGAATGAAAAACTGTTTTTT. Protein: CAWQGGWNEKLFF.

Of note for this clonotype: Since a much larger clone is just one base distant, this may be a read error. The V call is TRBV7-6, the J call TRBJ2-3, with D possibly TRBD2 on 5 matching bases. The CDR3 sequence is 15 residues long. V was pared by 3 bases and J by 2 bases, with 12 bases between. Per germline, CDR1 SGHVS and CDR2 FNYEAQ. The chain's CDR3 is CASSFPRAFTDTQYF. Written as DNA, the CDR3 is TGTGCCAGCAGCTTCCCGCGGGCTTTCACAGATACGCAGTATTTT.

At least ten counts were recorded for this clonotype. The rearrangement joins TRBV27 to TRBJ2-1, with 7 nucleotides matching TRBD1. The CDR3 totals 17 residues. CDR1 and CDR2 (germline): MNHEY, SMNVEV (reference sequence). V trimming: 2 bases; J trimming: 6 bases; junction bases outside the gene matches: 13. CDR3 bases: TGTGCCAGCAGTTTAGGTGAACAGGGGTTGTGGCCCAATGAGCAGTTCTTC. It specifies CASSLGEQGLWPNEQFF.

This clonotype was seen many times. The rearrangement links TRBV12-3 or TRBV12-4 to TRBJ2-3; TRBD2 aligns across 7 bases. J was trimmed by 4 bases and V by 3 bases; bases with no gene match: 4. CDR3 length: 14 amino acids. CDR3 in amino acids: CASSLAGAPDTQYF. CDR3 DNA sequence: TGTGCCAGCAGTTTGGCGGGAGCGCCAGATACGCAGTATTTT.

This clonotype showed up many times. In nucleotides, the CDR3 is TGTGCCAGCAGCTTAGGCACGGTAATGGACTATGGCTACACCTTC. Translation gives CASSLGTVMDYGYTF. The chain is built from TRBV11-2 and TRBJ1-2, with D unresolved. The V gene's germline CDR1 is SGHAT and CDR2 FQNNGV. The CDR3 contains 15 residues. V was trimmed by 1 base and J by 3 bases, leaving 12 bases between them.

This clonotype was detected many times. V usage is TRBV27 and J usage is TRBJ1-5; TRBD1 aligns across 9 bases. CDR1 and CDR2 from the germline V gene are MNHEY and SMNVEV (reference sequence). The CDR3 contains 16 residues. Trimming took 5 bases from V and 4 from J; bases not matched to a gene: 9. Here the CDR3 reads CASSPLSTGGNQPQHF. CDR3 coding DNA: TGTGCCAGCAGTCCCTTATCGACAGGGGGGAATCAGCCCCAGCATTTT.

This clonotype occurred many times. The gene calls are TRBV20-1 and TRBJ1-5; TRBD1 agrees at 8 bases. Germline V gives CDR1 DFQATT, CDR2 SNEGSKA (reference sequence). The J segment lost 3 bases and the V segment lost 7 bases, leaving 8 bases of the junction unmatched. The CDR3 is made up of 14 amino acids. The CDR3: CSDLTGVHNQPQHF. CDR3 DNA: TGCAGTGATCTGACAGGGGTTCACAATCAGCCCCAGCATTTT.

This clonotype was observed a handful of times. The J gene is TRBJ2-5, the V gene TRBV30; TRBD2 is a possible D gene (6 bases). The CDR3 contains 15 residues. Germline-derived CDR1 and CDR2 are GTSNPN and SVGIG (reference sequence). Trimming pared 4 bases from V and 2 bases from J, leaving 17 bases between. Here the CDR3 reads CAWNKGSGWQETQYF. CDR3 nucleotide sequence: TGTGCCTGGAATAAGGGGAGCGGGTGGCAAGAGACCCAGTACTTC.

This clonotype was recorded at least ten times. V usage is TRBV29-1 and J usage is TRBJ1-2, with 10 bases matching TRBD1. The CDR3 covers 17 residues. With 4 bases clipped from V and 1 base from J, the junction kept 12 bases outside the gene matches. Germline V lookup: CDR1 SQVTM, CDR2 ANQGSEA. CDR3 nucleotides: TGCAGCGTTGGGGTGGGGACAGGGGCTCTAAATAACTATGGCTACACCTTC. Translation gives CSVGVGTGALNNYGYTF.